This TCR beta chain derives from a study of blood T cell repertoires in COVID-19. About the research overall: Sources were T cells, B-cell-depleted T cells, or PBMCs; the material itself was cDNA or gDNA.

Germline V CDR1 and CDR2: MNHNY, SVGAGI (reference sequence). The CDR3 is 14 residues long. V lost 10 bases, J lost 1 base, and 15 bases lay in between. In the authors' workflow: Quantification of nucleated cells was approximated via reference gene primer amplification. Profiled with immunoSEQ multiplex PCR; TCRdb holds only in-frame clones, not every one. That table gives V, J and clone size, and the DNA gave D and trimming. This table has fewer than 110,000 clones, about 91% appearing once. This receptor was obtained from a man aged 50 or older with acute or convalescent COVID-19. Sequenced material: peripheral blood. This sequence joins TRBV6-6 and TRBJ2-3; weak D call: TRBD1 (6 bases). CDR3 in DNA: TGTGCCACCACACAGGGCAGGGGCACAGATACGCAGTATTTT. It codes for CATTQGRGTDTQYF.